The 12 T cell receptor beta chains in this list originate from one sample, sequenced in a study of cytomegalovirus exposure and HLA in healthy donors. Only in-frame clones appear in the TCRdb table, and some are missing; sequencing was by immunoSEQ multiplex PCR. The table shows some 70,000 clones, with around 89% occurring only once. The sequenced sample was PBMCs. The receptors were gathered from a woman between 18 and 29 years old in good health and CMV-seronegative.

This rearrangement joins TRBV27 to TRBJ1-4; 7 nucleotides agree with TRBD1. Unmatched junction bases numbered 7, after V lost 10 bases and J lost 5 bases. This CDR3 contains 13 residues. The germline V gene has CDR1 MNHEY and CDR2 SMNVEV (reference sequence). CDR3 protein: CATRDRVNEKLFF. The CDR3 bases are TGTGCCACCCGAGACAGGGTGAATGAAAAACTGTTTTTT.

This sequence joins TRBV5-1 and TRBJ2-5; 13 nucleotides line up with TRBD2. This CDR3 has 17 residues. V lost 3 bases, J lost 5 bases, and 10 bases stayed unmatched. CDR1 and CDR2 (germline): SGHRS, YFSETQ. CDR3 protein: CASSSGLAGEVGETQYF. The CDR3 nucleotides read TGCGCCAGCAGCTCAGGACTAGCGGGAGAGGTCGGGGAGACCCAGTACTTC.

The V call is TRBV28, the J call TRBJ2-7, with 10 bases that match TRBD2. The J segment lost 1 base and the V segment lost 6 bases, leaving 12 bases of the junction unmatched. Looked up from germline, CDR1 is MDHEN and CDR2 is SYDVKM. The CDR3 totals 17 residues. CDR3 bases: TGTGCCAGCAGACCAACTGGACTAGCGGCCTTATCCTACGAGCAGTACTTC. It specifies CASRPTGLAALSYEQYF.

The rearrangement links TRBV15 to TRBJ1-4; perhaps TRBD1 as D (6 bases). There are 14 residues in the CDR3. The germline gives CDR1 LNHNV, CDR2 YYDKDF (reference sequence). Trimming removed 5 bases from V and 8 bases from J, with 15 bases in between. The CDR3 protein is CATSVRTAGEKLFF. CDR3 DNA sequence: TGTGCCACCAGCGTACGGACAGCAGGCGAAAAACTGTTTTTT.

This sequence joins TRBV2 and TRBJ2-5; 11 bases align to TRBD2. The trim removed 4 bases at V and 2 bases at J, leaving 3 bases unmatched. Germline V gives CDR1 SNHLY, CDR2 FYNNEI. There are 15 residues in the CDR3. CDR3 bases: TGTGCCAGCAGTGCATGGACTAGCGGGCAAGAGACCCAGTACTTC. It translates to CASSAWTSGQETQYF.

This rearrangement joins TRBV27 to TRBJ1-4, with a weak D call TRBD1 (5 bases). V lost 6 bases and J 8 bases, leaving 16 bases between the germline ends. Germline V CDR1 and CDR2: MNHEY, SMNVEV (reference sequence). This CDR3 has 14 residues. The DNA of the CDR3 is TGTGCCAGCAGGACCAGGGAAGGAAGGGAAAAACTGTTTTTT. Protein: CASRTREGREKLFF. Complete variable domain (other parts from reference TRBV27 and TRBJ1-4): EAQVTQNPRYLITVTGKKLTVTCSQNMNHEYMSWYRQDPGLGLRQIYYSMNVEVTDKGDVPEGYKVSRKEKRNFPLILESPSPNQTSLYFCASRTREGREKLFFGSGTQLSVL.

The CDR3 protein is CAWSQGGPIGKQYF. DNA for the CDR3: TGTGCCTGGAGTCAGGGGGGCCCGATCGGTAAGCAGTACTTC. The J gene is TRBJ2-7, the V gene TRBV30; D is perhaps TRBD1 (7 bases). CDR3 length: 14 amino acids. Looked up from germline, CDR1 is GTSNPN and CDR2 is SVGIG (reference sequence). V was pared by 2 bases and J by 8 bases, with 19 bases between.

V is TRBV6-1 and J is TRBJ1-2; 7 bases fit TRBD1. CDR1 and CDR2 (germline): MNHNS, SASEGT. The CDR3 totals 13 residues. Germline trimming cut 6 bases from V and 7 bases from J; bases unmatched to any gene: 8. Here the CDR3 DNA reads TGTGCCAGCAGCGATTTCGGGACAGTTGGCTACACCTTC. Translating it yields CASSDFGTVGYTF.

In nucleotides, the CDR3 is TGTGCCAGCAGCTTATCTCCTAGGGGCACTGAAGCTTTCTTT. Translated: CASSLSPRGTEAFF. The chain combines TRBV7-2 with TRBJ1-1, with a weak D call TRBD1 (5 bases). The CDR3 has 14 amino acids. In germline, CDR1 is SGHTA, CDR2 FQGNSA. V was pared by 2 bases and J by 4 bases, with 11 bases between.

V and J are TRBV7-2 and TRBJ1-5; D is undetermined. The CDR3 contains 13 residues. V lost 6 bases and J lost 5, with 11 bases in between. Germline-derived CDR1 and CDR2 are SGHTA and FQGNSA. The CDR3 coding sequence is TGTGCCAGCAGTCCAGCGGGCTATCAGCCCCAGCATTTT. Its protein is CASSPAGYQPQHF.

This chain connects TRBV7-2 to TRBJ1-2; 10 positions agree with TRBD1. Germline CDR1 reads SGHTA; CDR2 reads FQGNSA. The CDR3 has 14 amino acids. Unmatched junction bases numbered 1, after V lost 2 bases and J lost 4 bases. The CDR3 coding sequence is TGTGCCAGCAGCTTAAGGACAGGGGGCTATGGCTACACCTTC. Its protein is CASSLRTGGYGYTF. Filled out from reference TRBV7-2 and TRBJ1-2, the complete variable domain reads GAGVSQSPSNKVTEKGKDVELRCDPISGHTALYWYRQSLGQGLEFLIYFQGNSAPDKSGLPSDRFSAERTGGSVSTLTIQRTQQEDSAVYLCASSLRTGGYGYTFGSGTRLTVV.

The chain is built from TRBV15 and TRBJ2-7; the match to TRBD2 covers 9 bases. There are 14 residues in the CDR3. Trimming took 5 bases from V and 4 from J; bases not matched to a gene: 6. Germline CDR1 LNHNV, CDR2 YYDKDF (reference sequence). CDR3 sequence: CATSPGTSFYEQYF. CDR3 in DNA: TGTGCCACCAGCCCCGGGACTAGCTTTTACGAGCAGTACTTC.